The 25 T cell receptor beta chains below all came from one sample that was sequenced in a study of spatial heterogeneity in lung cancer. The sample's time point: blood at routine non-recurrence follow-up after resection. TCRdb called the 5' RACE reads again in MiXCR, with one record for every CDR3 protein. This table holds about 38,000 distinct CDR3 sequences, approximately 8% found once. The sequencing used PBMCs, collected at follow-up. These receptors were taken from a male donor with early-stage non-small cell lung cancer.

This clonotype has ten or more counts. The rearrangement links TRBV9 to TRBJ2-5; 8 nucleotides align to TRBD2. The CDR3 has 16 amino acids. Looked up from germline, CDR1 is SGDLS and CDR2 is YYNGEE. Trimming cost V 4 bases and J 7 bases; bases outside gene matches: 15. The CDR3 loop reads CASSSNPRLAGTTQYF. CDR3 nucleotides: TGTGCCAGCAGCAGTAACCCCCGGCTAGCGGGTACGACCCAGTACTTC.

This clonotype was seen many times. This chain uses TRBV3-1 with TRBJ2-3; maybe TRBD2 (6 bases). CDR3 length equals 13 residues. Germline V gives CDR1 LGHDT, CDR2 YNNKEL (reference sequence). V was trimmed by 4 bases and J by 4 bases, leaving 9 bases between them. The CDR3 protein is CASSRRDPDTQYF. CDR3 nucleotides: TGTGCCAGCAGCCGGAGGGATCCAGATACGCAGTATTTT.

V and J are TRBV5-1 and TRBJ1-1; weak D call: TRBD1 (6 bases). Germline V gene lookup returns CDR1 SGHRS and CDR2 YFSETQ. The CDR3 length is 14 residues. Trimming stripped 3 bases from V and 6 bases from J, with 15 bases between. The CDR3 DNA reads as TGCGCCAGCAGCTCCCGGGACACTGCACCTGAAGCTTTCTTT. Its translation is CASSSRDTAPEAFF.

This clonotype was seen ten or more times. CDR3 nucleotide sequence: TGCGCCAGCAGTGGGACAGGGGGCCTTGTCGGGGAGCTGTTTTTT. Protein: CASSGTGGLVGELFF. The rearrangement joins TRBV10-2 to TRBJ2-2, with TRBD1 identical over 11 bases. CDR1 WSHSY and CDR2 SAAADI come from the germline V gene. After removal of 4 bases from V and 7 bases from J, the junction contained 5 bases not matched to a gene. The CDR3 spans 15 residues.

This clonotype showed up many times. For the CDR3, the DNA is TGTGCCTTGGGGGGCTATGGCTACACCTTC. This translates into CALGGYGYTF. The V and J genes are TRBV6-1 and TRBJ1-2, with D maybe TRBD1 (5 bases). V was pared by 11 bases and J by 4 bases, with 8 bases between. The CDR3 is 10 amino acids. CDR1 and CDR2 (germline): MNHNS, SASEGT.

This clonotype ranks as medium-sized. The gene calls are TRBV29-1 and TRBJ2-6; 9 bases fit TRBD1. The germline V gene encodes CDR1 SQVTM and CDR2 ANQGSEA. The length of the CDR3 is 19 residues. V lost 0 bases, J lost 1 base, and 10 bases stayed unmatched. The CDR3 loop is CSVEEPRGQGRSGANVLTF. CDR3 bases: TGCAGCGTTGAAGAACCGAGGGGACAGGGACGGTCTGGGGCCAACGTCCTGACTTTC.

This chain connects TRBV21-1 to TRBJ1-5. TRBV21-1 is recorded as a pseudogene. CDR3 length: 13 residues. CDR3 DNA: TGTGCCAGCAGCAAACAGGAAGTGTTGGCCCAGCATTTT. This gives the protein CASSKQEVLAQHF.

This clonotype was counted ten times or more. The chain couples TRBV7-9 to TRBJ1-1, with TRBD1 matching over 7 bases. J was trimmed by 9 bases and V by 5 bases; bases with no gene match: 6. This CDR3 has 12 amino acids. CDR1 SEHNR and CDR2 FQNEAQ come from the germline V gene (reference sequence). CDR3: CASSQGQTQAFF. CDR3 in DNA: TGTGCCAGCAGCCAGGGACAGACTCAAGCTTTCTTT.

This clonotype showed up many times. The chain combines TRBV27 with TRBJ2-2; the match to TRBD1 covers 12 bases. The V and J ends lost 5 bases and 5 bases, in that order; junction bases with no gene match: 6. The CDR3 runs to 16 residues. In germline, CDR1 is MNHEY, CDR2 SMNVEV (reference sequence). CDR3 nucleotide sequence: TGTGCCAGCAGTAACCGGGACAGGGGGCGAACCGGGGAGCTGTTTTTT. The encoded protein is CASSNRDRGRTGELFF.

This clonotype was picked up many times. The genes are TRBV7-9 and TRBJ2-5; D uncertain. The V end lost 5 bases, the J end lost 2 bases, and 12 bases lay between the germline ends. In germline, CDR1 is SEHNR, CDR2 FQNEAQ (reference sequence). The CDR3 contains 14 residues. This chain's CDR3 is CASSTVTNQETQYF. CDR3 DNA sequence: TGTGCCAGCAGCACCGTAACAAATCAAGAGACCCAGTACTTC.

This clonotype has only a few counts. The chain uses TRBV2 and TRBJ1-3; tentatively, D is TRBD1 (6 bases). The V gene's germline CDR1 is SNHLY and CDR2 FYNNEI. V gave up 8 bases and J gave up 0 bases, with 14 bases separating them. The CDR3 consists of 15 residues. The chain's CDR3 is CASLGGQTSGNTIYF. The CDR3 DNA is TGTGCCAGCCTTGGGGGGCAGACCTCTGGAAACACCATATATTTT.

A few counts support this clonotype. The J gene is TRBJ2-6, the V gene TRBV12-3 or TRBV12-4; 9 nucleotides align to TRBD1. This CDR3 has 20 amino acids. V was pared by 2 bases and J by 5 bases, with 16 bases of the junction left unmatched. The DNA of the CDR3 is TGTGCCAGCAGTTTATTGTTGGACAGGGGCCGGCTACTTAGGGCCAACGTCCTGACTTTC. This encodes CASSLLLDRGRLLRANVLTF.

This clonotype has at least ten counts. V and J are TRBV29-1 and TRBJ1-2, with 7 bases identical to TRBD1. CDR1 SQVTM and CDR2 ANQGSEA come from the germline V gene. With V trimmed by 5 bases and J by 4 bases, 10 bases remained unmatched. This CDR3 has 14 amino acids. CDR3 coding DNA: TGCAGCGTTTGGCTCACCGGGACAGCCTATGGCTACACCTTC. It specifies CSVWLTGTAYGYTF.

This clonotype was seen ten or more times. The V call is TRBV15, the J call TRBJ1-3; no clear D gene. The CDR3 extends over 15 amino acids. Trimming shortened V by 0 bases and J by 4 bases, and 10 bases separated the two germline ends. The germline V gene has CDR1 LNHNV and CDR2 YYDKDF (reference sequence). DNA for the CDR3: TGTGCCACCAGCAGAGATGTGGGCTCCGGAAACACCATATATTTT. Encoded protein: CATSRDVGSGNTIYF.

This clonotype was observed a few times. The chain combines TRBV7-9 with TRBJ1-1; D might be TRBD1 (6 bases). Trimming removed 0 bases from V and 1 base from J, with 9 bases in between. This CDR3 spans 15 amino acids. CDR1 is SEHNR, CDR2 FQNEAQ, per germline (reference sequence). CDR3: CASSLAQTGNTEAFF. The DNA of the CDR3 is TGTGCCAGCAGCTTAGCTCAGACAGGGAACACTGAAGCTTTCTTT.

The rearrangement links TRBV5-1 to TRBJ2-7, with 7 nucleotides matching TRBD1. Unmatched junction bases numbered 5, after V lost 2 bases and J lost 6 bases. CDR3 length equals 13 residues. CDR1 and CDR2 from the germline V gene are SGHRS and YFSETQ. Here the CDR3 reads CASSFPDRVEQYF. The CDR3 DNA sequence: TGCGCCAGCAGCTTCCCCGACAGGGTCGAGCAGTACTTC.

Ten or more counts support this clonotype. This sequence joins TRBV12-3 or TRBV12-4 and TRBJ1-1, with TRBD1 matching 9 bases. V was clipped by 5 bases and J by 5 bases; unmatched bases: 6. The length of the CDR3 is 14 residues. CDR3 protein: CASSATGGLTEAFF. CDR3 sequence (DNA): TGTGCCAGCAGTGCCACAGGGGGCTTGACTGAAGCTTTCTTT.

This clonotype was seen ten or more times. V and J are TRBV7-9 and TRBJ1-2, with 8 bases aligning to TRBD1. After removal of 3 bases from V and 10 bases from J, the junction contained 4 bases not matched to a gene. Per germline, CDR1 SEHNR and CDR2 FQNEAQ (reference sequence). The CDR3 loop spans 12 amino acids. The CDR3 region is CASSFGQGDYTF. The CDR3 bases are TGTGCCAGCAGCTTCGGACAGGGAGACTACACCTTC.

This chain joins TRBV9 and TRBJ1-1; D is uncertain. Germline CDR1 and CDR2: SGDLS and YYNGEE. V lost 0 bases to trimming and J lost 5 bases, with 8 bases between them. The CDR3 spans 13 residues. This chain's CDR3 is CASSVGVDTEAFF. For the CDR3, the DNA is TGTGCCAGCAGCGTAGGCGTGGATACTGAAGCTTTCTTT.

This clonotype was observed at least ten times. The CDR3 region is CSARTFTDTQYF. The CDR3 nucleotides read TGCAGTGCTAGAACTTTCACAGATACGCAGTATTTT. The chain uses TRBV20-1 and TRBJ2-3, with D uncertain. CDR1 is DFQATT and CDR2 is SNEGSKA in the germline V gene (reference sequence). The length of the CDR3 is 12 residues. Trimming left V 2 bases short and J 2 bases short, with 5 bases between.

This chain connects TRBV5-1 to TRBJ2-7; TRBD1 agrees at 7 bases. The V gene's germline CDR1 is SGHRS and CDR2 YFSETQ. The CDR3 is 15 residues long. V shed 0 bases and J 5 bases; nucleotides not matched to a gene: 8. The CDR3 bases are TGCGCCAGCAGCTTGGTAGCAGGGGGAAGGGACGAGCAGTACTTC. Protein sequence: CASSLVAGGRDEQYF.

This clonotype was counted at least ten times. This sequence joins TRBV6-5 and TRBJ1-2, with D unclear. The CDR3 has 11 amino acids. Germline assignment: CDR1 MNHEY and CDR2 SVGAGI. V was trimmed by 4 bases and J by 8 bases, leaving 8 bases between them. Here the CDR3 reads CASSFGLGYTF. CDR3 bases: TGTGCCAGCAGTTTTGGTCTCGGCTACACCTTC.

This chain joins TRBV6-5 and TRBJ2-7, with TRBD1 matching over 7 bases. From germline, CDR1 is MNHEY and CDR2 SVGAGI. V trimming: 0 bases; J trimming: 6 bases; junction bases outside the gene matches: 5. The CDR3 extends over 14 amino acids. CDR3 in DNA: TGTGCCAGCAGTTACTCGAGTCACAGGGGCGAGCAGTACTTC. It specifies CASSYSSHRGEQYF.

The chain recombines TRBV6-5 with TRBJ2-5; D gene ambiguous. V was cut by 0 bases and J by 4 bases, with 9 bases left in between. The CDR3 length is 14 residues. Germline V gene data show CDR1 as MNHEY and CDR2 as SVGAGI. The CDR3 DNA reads TGTGCCAGCAGTTACTCGCTGACGGGAGAGACCCAGTACTTC. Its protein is CASSYSLTGETQYF.

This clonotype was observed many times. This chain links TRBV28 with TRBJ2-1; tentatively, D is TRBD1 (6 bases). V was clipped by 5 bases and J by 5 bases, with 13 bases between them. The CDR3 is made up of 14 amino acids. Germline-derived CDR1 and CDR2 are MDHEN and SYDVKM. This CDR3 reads CASSARTDHNEQFF. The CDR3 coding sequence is TGTGCCAGCAGTGCCCGGACAGACCACAATGAGCAGTTCTTC. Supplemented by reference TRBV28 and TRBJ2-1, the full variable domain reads DVKVTQSSRYLVKRTGEKVFLECVQDMDHENMFWYRQDPGLGLRLIYFSYDVKMKEKGDIPEGYSVSREKKERFSLILESASTNQTSMYLCASSARTDHNEQFFGPGTRLTVL.